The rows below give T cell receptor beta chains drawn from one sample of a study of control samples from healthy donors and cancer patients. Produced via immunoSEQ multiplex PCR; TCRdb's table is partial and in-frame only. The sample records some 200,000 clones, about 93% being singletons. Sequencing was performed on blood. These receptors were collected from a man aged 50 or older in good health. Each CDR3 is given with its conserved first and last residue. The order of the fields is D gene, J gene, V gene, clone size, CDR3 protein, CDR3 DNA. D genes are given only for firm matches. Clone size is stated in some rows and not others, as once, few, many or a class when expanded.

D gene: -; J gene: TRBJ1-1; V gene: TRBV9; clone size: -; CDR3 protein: CASSVLHWVGGENTEAFF; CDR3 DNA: TGTGCCAGCAGCGTACTTCATTGGGTCGGTGGAGAGAACACTGAAGCTTTCTTT
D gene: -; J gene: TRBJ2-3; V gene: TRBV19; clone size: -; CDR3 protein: CASTSQGGTTDTQYF; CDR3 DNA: TGTGCCAGTACCTCCCAGGGAGGTACGACAGATACGCAGTATTTT
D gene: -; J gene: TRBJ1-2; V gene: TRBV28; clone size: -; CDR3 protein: CASSFAVTGGYTF; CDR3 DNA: TGTGCCAGCAGTTTCGCTGTAACGGGTGGCTACACCTTC
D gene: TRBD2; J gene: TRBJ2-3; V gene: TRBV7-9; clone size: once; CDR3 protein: CASSKTPSGGHTDTQYF; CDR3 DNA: TGTGCCAGCAGCAAAACGCCTAGCGGGGGCCACACAGATACGCAGTATTTT
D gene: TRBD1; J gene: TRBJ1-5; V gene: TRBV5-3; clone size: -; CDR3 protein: CARSLRQGSNQPQHF; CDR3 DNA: TGTGCCAGAAGCCTACGACAGGGTAGCAATCAGCCCCAGCATTTT
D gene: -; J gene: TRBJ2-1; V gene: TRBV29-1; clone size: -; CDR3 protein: CSVHYGEQFF; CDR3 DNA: TGCAGCGTTCACTATGGCGAGCAGTTCTTC
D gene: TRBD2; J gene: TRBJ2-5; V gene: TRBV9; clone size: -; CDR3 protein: CASSVVPGLAIRNQYF; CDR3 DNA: TGTGCCAGCAGCGTAGTCCCGGGACTAGCAATTAGGAACCAGTACTTC
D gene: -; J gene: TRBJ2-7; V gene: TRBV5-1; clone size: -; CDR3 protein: CASSLVAAGSYEQYF; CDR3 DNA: TGCGCCAGCAGCTTGGTCGCCGCGGGGTCCTACGAGCAGTACTTC
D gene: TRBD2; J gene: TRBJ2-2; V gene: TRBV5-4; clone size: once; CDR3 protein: CASSLSGGLNTGELFF; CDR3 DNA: TGTGCCAGCAGCTTGTCGGGAGGGCTTAACACCGGGGAGCTGTTTTTT
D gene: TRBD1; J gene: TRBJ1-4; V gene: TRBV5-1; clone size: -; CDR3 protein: CASSLGQGINEKLFF; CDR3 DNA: TGCGCCAGCAGCTTGGGACAGGGGATTAATGAAAAACTGTTTTTT
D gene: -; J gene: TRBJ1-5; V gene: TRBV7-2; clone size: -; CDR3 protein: CASSLFGKGNQPQHF; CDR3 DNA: TGTGCCAGCAGCTTATTTGGGAAGGGCAATCAGCCCCAGCATTTT